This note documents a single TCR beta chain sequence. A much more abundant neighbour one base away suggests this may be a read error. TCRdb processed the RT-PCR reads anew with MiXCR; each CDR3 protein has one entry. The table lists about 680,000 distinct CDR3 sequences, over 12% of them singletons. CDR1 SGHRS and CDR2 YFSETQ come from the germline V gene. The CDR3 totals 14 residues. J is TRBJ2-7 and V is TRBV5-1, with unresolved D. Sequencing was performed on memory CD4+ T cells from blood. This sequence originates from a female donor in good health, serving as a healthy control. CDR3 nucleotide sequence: TGCGCCAGCAGCTTGGTAGGACCAAACTACGAGCAGCACTTC. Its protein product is CASSLVGPNYEQHF.